This T cell receptor beta chain was observed in a study of early T cells in non-severe SARS-CoV-2 infection. Background on the study: Investigators sequenced bulk RNA drawn from unsorted whole blood, and chains remained unpaired.

Germline V gene sequence: CDR1 MDHEN, CDR2 SYDVKM. This CDR3 has 16 residues. After removal of 4 bases from V and 3 bases from J, the junction contained 11 bases not matched to a gene. Individually, cDNA molecules had unique molecular identifiers attached to them. TCRdb processed the 5' RACE reads anew with MiXCR; each CDR3 protein has one entry. The table shows 55,000 or so distinct CDR3 sequences, with approximately 13% occurring only once. Overall study results and limits: The study's VDJdb matching favored anti-spike CD8 responses and missed private and CD4 specificities.

This clonotype was seen a few times. What it binds is unknown. The chain carries TRBV28 and TRBJ2-5; 7 nucleotides align to TRBD1. Sample: whole blood. The TCR comes from an adult who was a healthcare worker with PCR-confirmed SARS-CoV-2 infection or an uninfected control (not recorded which). CDR3 sequence: CASSSNRGREKETQYF. The CDR3 DNA sequence: TGTGCCAGCAGTTCCAACAGGGGAAGGGAGAAAGAGACCCAGTACTTC.